This record looks at one T cell receptor (beta chain) sequence and its context. Its specificity is not known. Universal primer sites and UMIs were introduced during 5'RACE template-switching synthesis of TCR cDNA. TCRdb re-analysed the 5' RACE reads in MiXCR, keeping a single row per CDR3 protein. The sample carries hundreds of thousands of distinct CDR3 sequences, roughly an eighth recorded once. The data originate from a study of T cells after yellow fever vaccination. Notes on the study in general: When the response was secondary, it was weaker but reached its peak faster, day 5 versus 15. Reappearance after the booster was observed for most primary-vaccination clones (roughly 97% CD4, about 85% CD8). Some clonotypes were seen in both the CD4 and the CD8 compartments. These made up a small share and likely arose from convergent recombination.

V lost 6 bases and J 0 bases, leaving 3 bases between the germline ends. This CDR3 has 12 residues. Germline loops: CDR1 MNHEY, CDR2 SVGEGT. The source is a man younger than 35 who received the YFV17D yellow fever vaccine. This chain joins TRBV6-2 or TRBV6-3 and TRBJ1-3; no definite D call. The sequencing used CD4+ T cells sorted from PBMCs, collected 15 days after the yellow fever booster vaccination. The chain's CDR3 is CASRLSGNTIYF. Here the CDR3 DNA reads TGTGCCAGCAGGCTCTCTGGAAACACCATATATTTT.